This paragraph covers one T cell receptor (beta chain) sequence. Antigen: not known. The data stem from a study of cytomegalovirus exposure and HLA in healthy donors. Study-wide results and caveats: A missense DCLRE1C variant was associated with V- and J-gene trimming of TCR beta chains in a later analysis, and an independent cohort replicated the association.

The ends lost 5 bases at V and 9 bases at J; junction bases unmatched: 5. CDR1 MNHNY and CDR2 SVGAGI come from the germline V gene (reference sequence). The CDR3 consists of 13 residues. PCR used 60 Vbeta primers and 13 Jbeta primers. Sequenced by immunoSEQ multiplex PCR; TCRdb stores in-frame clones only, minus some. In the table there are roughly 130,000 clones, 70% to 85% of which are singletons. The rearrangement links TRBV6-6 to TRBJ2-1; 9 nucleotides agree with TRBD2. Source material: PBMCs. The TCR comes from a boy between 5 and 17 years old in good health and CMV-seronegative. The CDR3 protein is CASSPGTSREQFF. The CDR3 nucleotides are TGTGCCAGCAGTCCTGGGACTAGCCGTGAGCAGTTCTTC.